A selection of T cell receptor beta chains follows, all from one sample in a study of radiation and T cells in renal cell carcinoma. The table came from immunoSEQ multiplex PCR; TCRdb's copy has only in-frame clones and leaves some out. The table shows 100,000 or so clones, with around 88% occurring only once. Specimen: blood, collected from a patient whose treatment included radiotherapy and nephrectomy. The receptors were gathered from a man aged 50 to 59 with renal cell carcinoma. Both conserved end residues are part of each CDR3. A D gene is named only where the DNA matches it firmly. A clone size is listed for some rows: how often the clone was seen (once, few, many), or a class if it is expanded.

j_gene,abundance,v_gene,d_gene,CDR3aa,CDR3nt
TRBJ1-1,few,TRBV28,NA,CASSQDEGTEAFF,TGTGCCAGCAGTCAGGATGAGGGCACTGAAGCTTTCTTT
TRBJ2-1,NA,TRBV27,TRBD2,CASSLFFSGTNNEQFF,TGTGCCAGCAGTTTATTTTTTAGCGGGACCAACAATGAGCAGTTCTTC
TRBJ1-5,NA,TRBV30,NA,CAWSESGGNQPQHF,TGTGCCTGGAGTGAGTCAGGGGGCAATCAGCCCCAGCATTTT
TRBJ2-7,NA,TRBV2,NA,CASSTGYEQYF,TGTGCCAGCAGTACGGGATACGAGCAGTACTTC
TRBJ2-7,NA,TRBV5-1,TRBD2,CASSSLAGGRNEQYF,TGCGCCAGCAGCTCACTAGCGGGGGGACGCAACGAGCAGTACTTC
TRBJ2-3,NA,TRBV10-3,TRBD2,CAISPSGSGADTQYF,TGTGCCATCAGCCCTAGCGGGAGTGGGGCAGATACGCAGTATTTT
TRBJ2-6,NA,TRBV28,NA,CASSSKGLRAGANVLTF,TGTGCCAGCAGTTCCAAGGGTCTAAGAGCTGGGGCCAACGTCCTGACTTTC
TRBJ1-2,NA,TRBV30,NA,CARGRSPNYGYTF,TGTGCTAGGGGAAGGAGCCCTAACTATGGCTACACCTTC
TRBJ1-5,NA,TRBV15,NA,CATSSVTGSNQPQHF,TGTGCCACCAGCAGCGTGACAGGTAGTAATCAGCCCCAGCATTTT
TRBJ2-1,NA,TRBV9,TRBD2,CASSSSGSSYNEQFF,TGTGCCAGCAGCAGTAGCGGGAGCTCCTACAATGAGCAGTTCTTC
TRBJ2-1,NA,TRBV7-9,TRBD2,CASNPPGLAGFNEQFF,TGTGCCAGCAACCCCCCGGGACTAGCGGGATTCAATGAGCAGTTCTTC
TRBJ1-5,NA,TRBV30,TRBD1,CAWSFTGDQPQHF,TGTGCCTGGAGTTTTACAGGGGATCAGCCCCAGCATTTT
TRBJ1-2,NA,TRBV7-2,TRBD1,CASSLDRGGYGYTF,TGTGCCAGCAGCTTAGACAGGGGTGGCTATGGCTACACCTTC
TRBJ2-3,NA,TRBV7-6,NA,CASSQMARISTDTQYF,TGTGCCAGCAGTCAGATGGCCCGGATCTCCACAGATACGCAGTATTTT
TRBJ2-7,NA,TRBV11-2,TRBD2,CASSGGTSGSSYEQYF,TGTGCCAGCAGCGGAGGGACTAGCGGGAGCTCCTACGAGCAGTACTTC
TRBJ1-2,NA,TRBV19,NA,CASNGLRSGGQNYGYTF,TGTGCCAGTAACGGTCTACGCTCGGGGGGGCAAAACTATGGCTACACCTTC
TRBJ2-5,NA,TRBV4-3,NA,CASSQGGGVGQETQYF,TGCGCCAGCAGCCAGGGGGGCGGGGTCGGCCAAGAGACCCAGTACTTC
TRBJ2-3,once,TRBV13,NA,CASSLEGLNTDTQYF,TGTGCCAGCAGCCTAGAGGGTCTTAACACAGATACGCAGTATTTT
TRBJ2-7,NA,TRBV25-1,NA,CASSEGTHRYEQYF,TGTGCCAGCAGTGAAGGCACCCACAGATACGAGCAGTACTTC
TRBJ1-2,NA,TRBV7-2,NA,CASSPTGRGYTF,TGTGCCAGCAGCCCAACAGGGCGTGGCTACACCTTC
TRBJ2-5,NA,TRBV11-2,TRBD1,CASSGQGNQETQYF,TGTGCCAGCAGTGGACAGGGAAATCAAGAGACCCAGTACTTC
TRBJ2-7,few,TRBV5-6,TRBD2,CASSLRLAGGGEQYF,TGTGCCAGCAGCTTGAGACTAGCGGGAGGTGGAGAGCAGTACTTC
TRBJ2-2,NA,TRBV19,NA,CASSIVGNTGELFF,TGTGCCAGTAGTATTGTGGGGAACACCGGGGAGCTGTTTTTT
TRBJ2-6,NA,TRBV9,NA,CASSVVGGSGANVLTF,TGTGCCAGCAGCGTAGTTGGGGGGTCTGGGGCCAACGTCCTGACTTTC
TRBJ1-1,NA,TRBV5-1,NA,CASSLLKGTNTEAFF,TGCGCCAGCAGCCTGCTAAAGGGGACGAACACTGAAGCTTTCTTT
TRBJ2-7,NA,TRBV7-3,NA,CASSLYYEQYF,TGTGCCAGCAGCCTTTACTACGAGCAGTACTTC
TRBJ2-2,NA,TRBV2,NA,CASSDGGITGELFF,TGTGCCAGCAGTGACGGGGGAATCACCGGGGAGCTGTTTTTT
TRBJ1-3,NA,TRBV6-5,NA,CASRSVGNTIYF,TGTGCCAGCCGATCAGTTGGAAACACCATATATTTT
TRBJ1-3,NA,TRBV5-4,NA,CASSLANGQLHSGNTIYF,TGTGCCAGCAGCTTGGCCAATGGCCAGCTTCACTCTGGAAACACCATATATTTT
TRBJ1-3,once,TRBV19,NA,CASKARGRDLGNTIYF,TGTGCCAGTAAAGCCCGGGGAAGGGATCTCGGAAACACCATATATTTT
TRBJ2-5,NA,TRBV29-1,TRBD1,CSVKTGVETQYF,TGCAGCGTTAAGACAGGGGTGGAGACCCAGTACTTC
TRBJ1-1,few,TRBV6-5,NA,CASSYRTFPNTEAFF,TGTGCCAGCAGTTACCGGACATTTCCGAACACTGAAGCTTTCTTT
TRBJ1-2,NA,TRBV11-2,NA,CASSPGGPSYGYTF,TGTGCCAGCAGCCCGGGGGGGCCATCCTATGGCTACACCTTC
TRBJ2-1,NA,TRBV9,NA,CASSVGGTEQFF,TGTGCCAGCAGCGTTGGGGGCACTGAGCAGTTCTTC
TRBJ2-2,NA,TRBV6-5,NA,CASNTEGAPGELFF,TGTGCCAGCAATACGGAGGGGGCACCCGGGGAGCTGTTTTTT
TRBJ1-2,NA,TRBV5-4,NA,CASSLRSEGYGYTF,TGTGCCAGCAGCTTAAGATCAGAGGGCTATGGCTACACCTTC
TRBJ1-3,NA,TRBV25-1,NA,CARGGWSTGNTIYF,TGTGCCAGGGGAGGCTGGTCAACTGGAAACACCATATATTTT
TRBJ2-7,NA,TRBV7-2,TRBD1,CASSLAGGDTSYEQYF,TGTGCCAGCAGCTTAGCAGGGGGCGATACCTCCTACGAGCAGTACTTC
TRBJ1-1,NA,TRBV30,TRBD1,CAWSTGTGAFF,TGTGCCTGGAGCACCGGGACAGGAGCTTTCTTT
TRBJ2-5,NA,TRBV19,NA,CASRLRGEETQYF,TGTGCCAGTAGGCTGAGGGGTGAGGAGACCCAGTACTTC
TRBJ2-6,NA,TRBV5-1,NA,CATSEGSGANVLTF,TGCGCCACATCCGAGGGCTCTGGGGCCAACGTCCTGACTTTC
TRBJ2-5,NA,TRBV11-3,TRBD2,CASSLTSGGAFGKETQYF,TGTGCCAGCAGCCTGACTAGCGGGGGGGCTTTCGGTAAAGAGACCCAGTACTTC
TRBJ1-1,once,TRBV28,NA,CASSPPDSLNTEAFF,TGTGCCAGCAGCCCTCCGGACAGTTTGAACACTGAAGCTTTCTTT
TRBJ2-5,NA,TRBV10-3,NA,CAISLNGETQYF,TGTGCCATCAGTCTAAATGGTGAGACCCAGTACTTC
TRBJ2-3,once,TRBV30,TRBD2,CAWSRPQLAGGPDTQYF,TGTGCCTGGAGTCGCCCCCAACTAGCGGGGGGGCCCGATACGCAGTATTTT
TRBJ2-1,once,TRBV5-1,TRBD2,CASSPRPSGNYNEQFF,TGCGCCAGCAGCCCGCGTCCTAGCGGAAACTACAATGAGCAGTTCTTC
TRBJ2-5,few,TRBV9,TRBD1,CASSPMTGGETQYF,TGTGCCAGCAGCCCAATGACAGGGGGCGAGACCCAGTACTTC
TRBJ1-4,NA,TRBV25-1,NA,CASSDSTRGEKLFF,TGTGCCAGCAGTGATTCAACGAGAGGTGAAAAACTGTTTTTT
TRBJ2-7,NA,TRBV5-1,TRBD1,CASSTGTGGDEQYF,TGCGCCAGCAGCACTGGGACAGGGGGCGACGAGCAGTACTTC
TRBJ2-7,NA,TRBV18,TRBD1,CASSPPGQGAYEQYF,TGTGCCAGCTCACCCCCGGGACAGGGGGCCTACGAGCAGTACTTC
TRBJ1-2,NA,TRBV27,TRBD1,CASRQGAHYGYTF,TGTGCCAGCAGACAGGGGGCTCACTATGGCTACACCTTC
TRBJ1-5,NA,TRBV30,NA,CAWAIGRGNQPQHF,TGTGCCTGGGCCATCGGGAGGGGCAATCAGCCCCAGCATTTT
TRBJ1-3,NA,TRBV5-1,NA,CASSLDSLGNTIYF,TGCGCCAGCAGCTTGGACAGCCTTGGAAACACCATATATTTT
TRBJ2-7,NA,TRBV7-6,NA,CASSRTAGGREQYF,TGTGCCAGCAGCCGTACTGCTGGGGGGCGGGAGCAGTACTTC
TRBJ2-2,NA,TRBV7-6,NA,CASSLAGNTGELFF,TGTGCCAGCAGCTTAGCTGGGAACACCGGGGAGCTGTTTTTT
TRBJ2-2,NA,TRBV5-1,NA,CASSFIEGNTGELFF,TGCGCCAGCAGCTTTATTGAGGGGAACACCGGGGAGCTGTTTTTT